The following is a T cell receptor (beta chain) sequence with its context. CDR3 size: 16 residues. Trimming left V 1 base short and J 0 bases short, with 11 bases between. CDR1 and CDR2 from the germline V gene are SGHTA and FQGNSA. These data belong to a study of blood T cell repertoires in COVID-19. Profiling relied on immunoSEQ multiplex PCR, and the TCRdb table lists in-frame clones only, not all of them. The sample contains tens of thousands of clones, around 84% of which appear only once. This TCR was recovered from a man at least 80 years old with active COVID-19. Sequenced sample: peripheral blood. The chain carries TRBV7-2 and TRBJ2-3, with D perhaps matching TRBD2 (6 bases). The CDR3 DNA is TGTGCCAGCAGCTTAGGGGTTAGCGGTAGCACAGATACGCAGTATTTT. Encoded protein: CASSLGVSGSTDTQYF.